This section outlines one T cell receptor beta chain sequence together with its context. Its target is not known. The CDR3 extends over 15 amino acids. The germline gives CDR1 SNHLY, CDR2 FYNNEI. With 3 bases clipped from V and 6 bases from J, the junction kept 7 bases outside the gene matches. The data were produced by immunoSEQ multiplex PCR, yet TCRdb's version contains in-frame clones alone and is incomplete. The sample shows about 59,000 clones, roughly 84% of them seen only once. The data were obtained in a study of OX40 agonist ivuxolimab in advanced cancers. Study-level background: Two patients with cutaneous melanoma and one with hepatocellular carcinoma, three in total, showed partial responses. Study results and limitations: Averaging showed that CD8+ T cells had more expanded clones than CD4+ did. Among the lowest peripheral clonal expansion occurred in 0.1-3.0 mg/kg partial responders. Several nonresponders also turned out to have low normalized T-cell clonal expansion.

The origin of this receptor is an adult with an advanced solid tumor such as melanoma, head and neck, liver or kidney cancer. Sequences were derived from CD4+ or CD8+ T cells sorted from blood, sampled in a trial of the OX40 agonist ivuxolimab. The chain combines TRBV2 with TRBJ2-2; the match to TRBD1 covers 7 bases. The chain's CDR3 is CASSDPHRGAGELFF. CDR3 nucleotides: TGTGCCAGCAGTGATCCCCACAGGGGCGCCGGGGAGCTGTTTTTT.